This is a list of T cell receptor beta chains from one sample in a study of blood T cell repertoires in COVID-19. Sequenced by immunoSEQ multiplex PCR; TCRdb stores in-frame clones only, minus some. The sample shows more than 250,000 clones, roughly 84% of them seen only once. Sequencing input: peripheral blood. The receptors originated from a man over 45 with active or convalescent COVID-19. Both conserved end residues are part of each CDR3.

j_call: TRBJ1-4
v_call: TRBV7-9
cdr3_aa: CASSFEEKLFF

j_call: TRBJ1-1
v_call: TRBV11-2
cdr3_aa: CASSPWGVEAFF

j_call: TRBJ2-5
v_call: TRBV5-1
cdr3_aa: CASSLGLGKETQYF

j_call: TRBJ1-2
v_call: TRBV7-2
cdr3_aa: CASSLAGGVYYGYTF

j_call: TRBJ2-2
v_call: TRBV19
cdr3_aa: CASSWRENTGELFF

j_call: TRBJ1-1
v_call: TRBV11-2
cdr3_aa: CASSSQGDTEAFF

j_call: TRBJ2-3
v_call: TRBV7-3
cdr3_aa: CASSLVPSKDGDTQYF

j_call: TRBJ2-1
v_call: TRBV7-3
cdr3_aa: CASSSTSGSEQFF

j_call: TRBJ2-7
v_call: TRBV7-9
cdr3_aa: CASSLGTNYEQYF

j_call: TRBJ2-7
v_call: TRBV15
cdr3_aa: CATSKSRGYEQYF

j_call: TRBJ1-5
v_call: TRBV6-6
cdr3_aa: CASRLDRAGNQPQHF

j_call: TRBJ2-1
v_call: TRBV27
cdr3_aa: CASSLGASVLSSYNEQFF

j_call: TRBJ2-5
v_call: TRBV19
cdr3_aa: CASSPPGQETQYF

j_call: TRBJ1-6
v_call: TRBV27
cdr3_aa: CASSLTGERNSPLHF

j_call: TRBJ2-7
v_call: TRBV4-1
cdr3_aa: CASSQGAGVVYEQYF

j_call: TRBJ2-5
v_call: TRBV20-1
cdr3_aa: CSADRAETQYF

j_call: TRBJ1-3
v_call: TRBV30
cdr3_aa: CALEAAGSGNTIYF

j_call: TRBJ2-1
v_call: TRBV2
cdr3_aa: CASSLDRDNEQFF

j_call: TRBJ1-2
v_call: TRBV7-9
cdr3_aa: CASSLGREGTAYGYTF

j_call: TRBJ2-1
v_call: TRBV5-1
cdr3_aa: CASSATSYNEQFF

j_call: TRBJ2-3
v_call: TRBV5-4
cdr3_aa: CASSGAGGADTQYF

j_call: TRBJ2-2
v_call: TRBV12-5
cdr3_aa: CASGLGSGPGELFF

j_call: TRBJ2-7
v_call: TRBV9
cdr3_aa: CASSPKGVGYEQYF

j_call: TRBJ1-1
v_call: TRBV3-1/TRBV3-2
cdr3_aa: CASRQGSGGHTEAFF

j_call: TRBJ1-5
v_call: TRBV28
cdr3_aa: CASSFPPYRDSNQPQHF

j_call: TRBJ2-7
v_call: TRBV7-3
cdr3_aa: CASSFNYEQYF

j_call: TRBJ2-5
v_call: TRBV5-5
cdr3_aa: CASSLFSQGQETQYF

j_call: TRBJ1-2
v_call: TRBV18
cdr3_aa: CASSPATSNYGYTF

j_call: TRBJ2-7
v_call: TRBV6-5
cdr3_aa: CASSNSGRPYEQYF

j_call: TRBJ2-7
v_call: TRBV2
cdr3_aa: CASSVAGGPYEQYF

j_call: TRBJ1-2
v_call: TRBV3-1/TRBV3-2
cdr3_aa: CASSSGTANYGYTF

j_call: TRBJ2-7
v_call: TRBV20-1
cdr3_aa: CSARRTGEQYF